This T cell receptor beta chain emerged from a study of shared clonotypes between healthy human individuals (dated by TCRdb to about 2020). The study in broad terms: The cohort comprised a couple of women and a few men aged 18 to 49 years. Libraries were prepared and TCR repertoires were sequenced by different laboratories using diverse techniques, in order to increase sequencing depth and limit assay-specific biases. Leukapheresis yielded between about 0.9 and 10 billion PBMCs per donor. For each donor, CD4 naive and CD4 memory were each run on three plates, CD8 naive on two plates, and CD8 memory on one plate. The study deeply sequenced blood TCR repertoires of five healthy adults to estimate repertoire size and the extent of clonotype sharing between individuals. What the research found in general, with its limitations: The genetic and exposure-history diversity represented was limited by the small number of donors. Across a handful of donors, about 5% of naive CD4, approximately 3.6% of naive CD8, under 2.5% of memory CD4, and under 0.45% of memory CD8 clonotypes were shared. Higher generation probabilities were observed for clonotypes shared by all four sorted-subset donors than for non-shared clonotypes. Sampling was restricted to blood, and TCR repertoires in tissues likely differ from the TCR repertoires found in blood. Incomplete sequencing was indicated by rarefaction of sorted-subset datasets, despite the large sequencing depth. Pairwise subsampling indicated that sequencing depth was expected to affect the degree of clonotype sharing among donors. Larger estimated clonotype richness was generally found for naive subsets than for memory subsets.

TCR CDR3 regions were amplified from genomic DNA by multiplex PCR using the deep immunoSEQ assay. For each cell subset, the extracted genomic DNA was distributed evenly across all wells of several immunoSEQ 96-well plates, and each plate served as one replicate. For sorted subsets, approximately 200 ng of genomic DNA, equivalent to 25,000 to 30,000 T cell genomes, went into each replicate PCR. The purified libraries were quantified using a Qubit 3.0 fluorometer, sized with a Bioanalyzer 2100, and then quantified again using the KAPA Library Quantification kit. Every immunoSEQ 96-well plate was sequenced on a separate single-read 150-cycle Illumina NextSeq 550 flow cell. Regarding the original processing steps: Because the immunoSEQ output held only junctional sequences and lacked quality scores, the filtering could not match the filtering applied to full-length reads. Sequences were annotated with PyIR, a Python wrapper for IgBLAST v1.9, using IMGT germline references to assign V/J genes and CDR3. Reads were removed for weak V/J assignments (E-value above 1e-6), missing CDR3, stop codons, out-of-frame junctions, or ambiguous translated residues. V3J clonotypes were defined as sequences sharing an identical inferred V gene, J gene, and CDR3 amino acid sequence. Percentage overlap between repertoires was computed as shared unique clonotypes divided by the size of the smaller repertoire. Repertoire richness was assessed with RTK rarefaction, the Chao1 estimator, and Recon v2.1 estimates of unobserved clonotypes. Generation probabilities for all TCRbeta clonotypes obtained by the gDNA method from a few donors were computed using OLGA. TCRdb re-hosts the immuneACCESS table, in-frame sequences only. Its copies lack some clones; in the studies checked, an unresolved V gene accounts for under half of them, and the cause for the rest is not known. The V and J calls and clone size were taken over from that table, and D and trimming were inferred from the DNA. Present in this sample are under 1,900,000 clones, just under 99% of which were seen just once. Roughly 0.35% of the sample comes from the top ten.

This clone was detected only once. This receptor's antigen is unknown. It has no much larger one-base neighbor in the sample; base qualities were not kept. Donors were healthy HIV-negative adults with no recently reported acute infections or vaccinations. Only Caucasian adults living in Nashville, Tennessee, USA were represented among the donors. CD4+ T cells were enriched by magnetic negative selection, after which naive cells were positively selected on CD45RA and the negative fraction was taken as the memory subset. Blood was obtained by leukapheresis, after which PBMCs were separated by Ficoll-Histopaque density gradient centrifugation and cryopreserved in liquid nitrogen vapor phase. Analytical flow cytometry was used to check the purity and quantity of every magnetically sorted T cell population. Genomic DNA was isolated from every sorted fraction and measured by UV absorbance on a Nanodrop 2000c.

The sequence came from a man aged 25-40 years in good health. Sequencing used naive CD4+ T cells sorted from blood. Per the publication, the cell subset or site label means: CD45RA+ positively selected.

The CDR3 in this case is CASSLGLGSLSYEQYF. Here is the DNA: TGTGCCAGCAGCTTAGGACTAGGTTCTCTTTCCTACGAGCAGTACTTC. This chain joins TRBV7-6 to TRBJ2-7; the D gene is possibly TRBD2, with 6 bases matching. CDR1 and CDR2, per the germline V gene, are SGHVS and FNYEAQ. The cysteine opens and the phenylalanine closes a CDR3 of 16 amino acids. Only the CDR3 region is kept as DNA, spanning 48 bases read in frame from base 1. Deletion took 1 base off V and 1 base off J, with a span of 14 bases between the germline ends.